A selection of T cell receptor beta chains follows, all from one sample in a study of shared clonotypes between healthy human individuals. Data came from immunoSEQ multiplex PCR; TCRdb stores just in-frame clones and leaves some out. The sample carries more than 2 million clones, 95% recorded once. The sample consisted of naive CD4+ T cells sorted from blood. These receptors came from a man between 18 and 29 years old in good health. CDR3s include the opening cysteine and the closing phenylalanine or tryptophan. D genes are given only for firm matches. The size entry is marked missing in some rows and otherwise reads once, few, many or a size class.

clone_size j_call v_call d_call cdr3_nt cdr3_aa
- TRBJ1-4 TRBV30 TRBD1 TGTGCCTGGAGTACAGGGGGCATAGCTAATGAAAAACTGTTTTTT CAWSTGGIANEKLFF
- TRBJ2-7 TRBV13 - TGTGCCAGCAGCTTCTGGACTACCTCCTACGAGCAGTACTTC CASSFWTTSYEQYF
- TRBJ2-7 TRBV5-6 - TGTGCCAGCAGCTTGGGACAGGCCACCTACGAGCAGTACTTC CASSLGQATYEQYF
- TRBJ2-7 TRBV7-9 TRBD1 TGTGCCAGCAGCTTGGGACAGGGCACGGGCTTTAGCGAGCAGTACTTC CASSLGQGTGFSEQYF
- TRBJ2-2 TRBV4-2 TRBD2 TGTGCCAGCAGCCCAGGAGGAGCGGGGGGCGGGGAGCTGTTTTTT CASSPGGAGGGELFF
- TRBJ2-7 TRBV30 - TGTGCCTGGTGGAAGGCAGGAACCTACGAGCAGTACTTC CAWWKAGTYEQYF
- TRBJ2-5 TRBV14 - TGTGCCAGCAGCCAAGAGAGGTGGGAGACCCAGTACTTC CASSQERWETQYF
- TRBJ2-3 TRBV7-9 - TGTGCCAGCAGCTGGGGGCCTAGCGGTCCCACAGATACGCAGTATTTT CASSWGPSGPTDTQYF
- TRBJ2-5 TRBV5-1 TRBD2 TGCGCCAGCAGGCCGATAGCGGGAGGTTCGGAGACCCAGTACTTC CASRPIAGGSETQYF
- TRBJ2-3 TRBV6-1 - TGTGCCAGCAGTCCCCTGCGTGATACGCAGTATTTT CASSPLRDTQYF
- TRBJ2-5 TRBV11-2 TRBD2 TGTGCCAGCAGCTTATTAACGGGGGGACAAGAGACCCAGTACTTC CASSLLTGGQETQYF
- TRBJ1-2 TRBV5-4 TRBD1 TGTGCCAGCAGCAGGGGACAGGAACTCTATGGCTACACCTTC CASSRGQELYGYTF
- TRBJ2-3 TRBV6-5 TRBD1 TGTGCCACCCACAGGGGGCTCGACGCAGATACGCAGTATTTT CATHRGLDADTQYF
once TRBJ2-5 TRBV5-1 - TGCGCCAGCAGCTTAGGGTGGCAGACCCAGTACTTC CASSLGWQTQYF
once TRBJ1-1 TRBV7-8 - TGTGCCAGCAGCTTCTCTTCTGAAGCTTTCTTT CASSFSSEAFF
- TRBJ1-3 TRBV5-6 TRBD1 TGTGCCAGCAGCTCGACAGGGAACATATATTTT CASSSTGNIYF
- TRBJ2-2 TRBV5-1 TRBD1 TGCGCCAGCAAGGGACAGGGGGCCACCGGGGAGCTGTTTTTT CASKGQGATGELFF
- TRBJ1-4 TRBV6-6 - TGTGCCAGCAGATCGGCAAATGAAAAACTGTTTTTT CASRSANEKLFF
- TRBJ2-3 TRBV11-3 - TGTGCCAGCAGCATTACAGGAAACACAGATACGCAGTATTTT CASSITGNTDTQYF
- TRBJ2-7 TRBV18 - TGTGCCAGCTCTCCCGGGGGAGGTCGATACTACGAGCAGTACTTC CASSPGGGRYYEQYF
- TRBJ1-1 TRBV30 - TGTGCCTGGAGTGTTTTGTGGACTGAAGCTTTCTTT CAWSVLWTEAFF
- TRBJ2-3 TRBV5-1 TRBD2 TGCGCCAGCAGCGCGGGAGCGGGCACAGATACGCAGTATTTT CASSAGAGTDTQYF
- TRBJ2-1 TRBV2 TRBD2 TGTGCCAGCAGTGAGAGCGGGGCTAGAGGCGGTGAGCAGTTCTTC CASSESGARGGEQFF
- TRBJ1-2 TRBV6-6 - TGTGCCAGCAGTTCACAGGGCCGGTGGATCTTC CASSSQGRWIF
- TRBJ2-1 TRBV6-5 TRBD1 TGTGCCAGCAGTCCGGGACAGTTTAGGATCCATGAGCAGTTCTTC CASSPGQFRIHEQFF
- TRBJ2-5 TRBV6-1 - TGTGCCAGCAGCCTCAGGCGGGAAGAGACCCAGTACTTC CASSLRREETQYF
- TRBJ2-1 TRBV5-1 TRBD2 TGCGCCAGCTCTAGCGGGAGGGGCTCCTACAATGAGCAGTTCTTC CASSSGRGSYNEQFF
- TRBJ2-1 TRBV5-4 TRBD2 TGTGCCAGCAGCAAGGGACTAGCGGGATCCTCCTACAATGAGCAGTTCTTC CASSKGLAGSSYNEQFF
- TRBJ2-7 TRBV6-1 TRBD1 TGTGCCAGCAGTGTCGTCACAACAGGGGCCTACGAGCAGTACTTC CASSVVTTGAYEQYF
- TRBJ2-1 TRBV4-1 TRBD2 TGCGCCAGCAGCCAACCGACTAGCGGGAAATACAATGAGCAGTTCTTC CASSQPTSGKYNEQFF
few TRBJ1-1 TRBV7-9 - TGTGCCAGCAGCTTAGCCGGGCCCACTGAAGCTTTCTTT CASSLAGPTEAFF
- TRBJ2-5 TRBV5-1 TRBD1 TGCGCCAGCAGCTTGCAGACAGGGCCACAAGAGACCCAGTACTTC CASSLQTGPQETQYF
few TRBJ1-3 TRBV7-9 - TGTGCCAGCAGCTTAGCAGGGGCTGGAAACACCATATATTTT CASSLAGAGNTIYF
- TRBJ1-5 TRBV5-4 - TGTGCCAGCAGCTTGGGGGGGAGTGGGAGCAATCAGCCCCAGCATTTT CASSLGGSGSNQPQHF
- TRBJ1-5 TRBV30 - TGTGCCTGGAGTGTACAATCAGGTGTCAATCAGCCCCAGCATTTT CAWSVQSGVNQPQHF
- TRBJ2-3 TRBV9 - TGTGCCAGCAGCGTACAGGCAGGGAGCACAGATACGCAGTATTTT CASSVQAGSTDTQYF
- TRBJ2-1 TRBV30 - TGTGCCTGGAGGGCTTATCGTGAGCAGTTCTTC CAWRAYREQFF
- TRBJ2-1 TRBV30 - TGTGCCTGGAGTAGACGGGCTAACAATGAGCAGTTCTTC CAWSRRANNEQFF
once TRBJ1-3 TRBV7-9 TRBD1 TGTGCCAGCAGCACCCTGACAGGGCACGGAAACACCATATATTTT CASSTLTGHGNTIYF
- TRBJ2-1 TRBV2 TRBD1 TGTGCCAGCAGTGGACAGGGTGTGGATGAGCAGTTCTTC CASSGQGVDEQFF
- TRBJ2-7 TRBV5-1 TRBD2 TGCGCCAGCAGCTTGGAACCGGCTAGCGGGAGTTACGAGCAGTACTTC CASSLEPASGSYEQYF
- TRBJ2-5 TRBV28 - TGTGCCAGCAGTGGGGATCGGGGAGGGACCCAGTACTTC CASSGDRGGTQYF
- TRBJ2-5 TRBV2 - TGTGCCAGCAGTGAAGCTGGTGGGGTCACCCAGTACTTC CASSEAGGVTQYF
once TRBJ2-1 TRBV6-5 TRBD2 TGTGCCAGCAGTTCAATAGCGGGGCCGCCCCACAATGAGCAGTTCTTC CASSSIAGPPHNEQFF
- TRBJ1-3 TRBV7-8 - TGTGCCAGCAGCTTAGCTGGGGGCTCTGGAAACACCATATATTTT CASSLAGGSGNTIYF
once TRBJ2-2 TRBV9 TRBD2 TGTGCCAGCAGCGTAGAGGGTAGCGGGGACACCGGGGAGCTGTTTTTT CASSVEGSGDTGELFF
- TRBJ2-1 TRBV2 TRBD2 TGTGCCAGCAGTGCTAGGACTAGCGGGAGGGCCTCAGAGCAGTTCTTC CASSARTSGRASEQFF
- TRBJ2-1 TRBV13 - TGTGCCAGCAGCCTCTCGACTTCGAGCTCCTACAATGAGCAGTTCTTC CASSLSTSSSYNEQFF
- TRBJ1-1 TRBV18 - TGTGCCAGCTCACGCGACAGGCTGAACACTGAAGCTTTCTTT CASSRDRLNTEAFF